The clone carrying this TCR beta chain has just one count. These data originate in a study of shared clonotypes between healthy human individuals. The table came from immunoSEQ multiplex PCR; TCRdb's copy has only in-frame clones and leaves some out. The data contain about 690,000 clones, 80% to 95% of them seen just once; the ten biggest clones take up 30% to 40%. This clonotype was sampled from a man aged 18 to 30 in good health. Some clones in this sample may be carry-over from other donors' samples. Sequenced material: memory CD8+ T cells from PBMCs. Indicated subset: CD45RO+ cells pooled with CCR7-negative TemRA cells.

The CDR3: CASSLEGSGHPNTGELFF. The CDR3 coding sequence is TGTGCCAGCAGCTTAGAGGGTAGCGGGCATCCGAACACCGGGGAGCTGTTTTTT. The chain recombines TRBV11-2 with TRBJ2-2; 7 bases match TRBD2. This CDR3 has 18 amino acids. CDR1 and CDR2 from the germline V gene are SGHAT and FQNNGV. V dropped 0 bases and J dropped 0; count of bases not matched to a gene: 7.